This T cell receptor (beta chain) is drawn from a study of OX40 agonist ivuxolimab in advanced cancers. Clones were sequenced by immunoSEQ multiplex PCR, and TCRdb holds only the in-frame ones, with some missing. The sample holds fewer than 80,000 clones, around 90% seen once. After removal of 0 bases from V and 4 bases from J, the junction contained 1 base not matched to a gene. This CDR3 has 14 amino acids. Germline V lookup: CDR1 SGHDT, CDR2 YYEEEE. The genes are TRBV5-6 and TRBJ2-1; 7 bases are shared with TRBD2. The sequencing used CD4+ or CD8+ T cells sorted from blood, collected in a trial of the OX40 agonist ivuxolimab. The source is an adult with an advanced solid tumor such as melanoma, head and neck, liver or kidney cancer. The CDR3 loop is CASSLGTRYNEQFF. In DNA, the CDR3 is TGTGCCAGCAGCTTGGGGACTAGATACAATGAGCAGTTCTTC.